The 16 T cell receptor beta chains reported below all come from one sample, sequenced in a study of control samples from healthy donors and cancer patients. Some clones are missing from TCRdb's copy, which holds only in-frame ones; the method was immunoSEQ multiplex PCR. Altogether 40,000 to 50,000 clones are present, approximately 93% being singletons, with the ten largest covering around a quarter. Sequences were obtained from PBMCs. The source is a woman aged 50 to 60 with head and neck cancer.

This sequence joins TRBV2 and TRBJ2-5, with D possibly being TRBD1 or TRBD2 (5 bases each). CDR3 length equals 14 residues. The V gene lost 2 bases and the J gene lost 4 bases, with 11 bases spanning the gap. Germline lookup yields CDR1 SNHLY and CDR2 FYNNEI. The CDR3 bases are TGTGCCAGCAGTGAAATCCCAGGGAGAGAGACCCAGTACTTC. It codes for CASSEIPGRETQYF.

The V call is TRBV5-5, the J call TRBJ2-1; weak D call: TRBD2 (6 bases). With 4 bases removed from V and 2 bases from J, the gap between germline ends came to 13 bases. The V gene's germline CDR1 is SGHKS and CDR2 YYEKEE (reference sequence). This CDR3 spans 15 amino acids. CDR3 sequence (DNA): TGTGCCAGCAGCCCGGGGACTTCAACCTACAATGAGCAGTTCTTC. Its protein product is CASSPGTSTYNEQFF.

This clone occurred a few times. V and J are TRBV7-3 and TRBJ2-3; D is perhaps TRBD2 (5 bases). CDR3 length: 16 amino acids. Germline CDR1 reads SGHTA; CDR2 reads FQGTGA. Trimming shortened V by 7 bases and J by 8 bases, and 25 bases separated the two germline ends. CDR3 nucleotides: TGTGCCAGCACCATTTCGAGGGTGCCTAGCTTCGGTACGCAGTATTTT. This sequence encodes CASTISRVPSFGTQYF.

This clone was recorded once. This chain uses TRBV5-6 with TRBJ2-3, with D maybe TRBD2 (6 bases). The CDR3 spans 16 residues. V lost 3 bases and J lost 4, with 18 bases in between. The V gene's germline CDR1 is SGHDT and CDR2 YYEEEE. The CDR3 coding sequence is TGTGCCAGCAGCTGGGAGACTAGTATCGTCTCAGATACGCAGTATTTT. Its translation is CASSWETSIVSDTQYF.

This CDR3 reads CASSQAGTSSYNEQFF. CDR3 sequence (DNA): TGTGCCAGCAGCCAGGCCGGGACTAGCTCCTACAATGAGCAGTTCTTC. The J gene is TRBJ2-1, the V gene TRBV3-1 (or the pseudogene TRBV3-2), with 8 positions matching TRBD2. CDR1 and CDR2 (germline): LGHDT, YNNKEL (reference sequence). The CDR3 spans 16 residues. V trimming: 3 bases; J trimming: 0 bases; junction bases outside the gene matches: 4.

V gene TRBV6-1 combines with J gene TRBJ1-5; tentatively, D is TRBD1 (5 bases). Germline V gives CDR1 MNHNS, CDR2 SASEGT. V was trimmed by 0 bases and J by 6 bases, leaving 6 bases between them. The CDR3 is made up of 13 amino acids. CDR3 DNA sequence: TGTGCCAGCAGTGAAGCGCAGGGTCAGCCCCAGCATTTT. It codes for CASSEAQGQPQHF.

The rearrangement uses TRBV27 and TRBJ1-5, with 8 bases that match TRBD1. The V and J ends lost 3 bases and 6 bases, in that order; junction bases with no gene match: 7. CDR3 length equals 15 residues. CDR1 is MNHEY, CDR2 SMNVEV, per germline (reference sequence). CDR3 in amino acids: CASSLVPGGGQPQHF. The CDR3 coding sequence is TGTGCCAGCAGTTTGGTTCCAGGGGGCGGTCAGCCCCAGCATTTT.

The chain joins TRBV7-2 to TRBJ2-2, with 10 bases lining up with TRBD1. J was trimmed by 4 bases and V by 3 bases; bases with no gene match: 8. This CDR3 has 17 amino acids. Germline CDR1 SGHTA, CDR2 FQGNSA. The CDR3: CASSLRQGQGITGELFF. The DNA for the CDR3 is TGTGCCAGCAGCTTGAGACAGGGACAGGGGATCACCGGGGAGCTGTTTTTT.

The chain recombines TRBV7-2 with TRBJ2-5; D is ambiguous. The CDR3 contains 15 residues. V was pared by 5 bases and J by 4 bases, with 17 bases between. The germline V gene encodes CDR1 SGHTA and CDR2 FQGNSA. CDR3 protein: CASSPLWTAGETQYF. CDR3 nucleotide sequence: TGTGCCAGCAGCCCCCTCTGGACGGCCGGAGAGACCCAGTACTTC.

This chain connects TRBV19 to TRBJ1-1; 7 bases map to TRBD1. The CDR3 consists of 13 residues. J was trimmed by 3 bases and V by 5 bases; bases with no gene match: 3. The germline V gene has CDR1 LNHDA and CDR2 SQIVND (reference sequence). The CDR3 spells CASSHDRDTEAFF. The CDR3 DNA is TGTGCCAGTAGTCATGACAGGGACACTGAAGCTTTCTTT. Full variable domain (missing parts from reference TRBV19 and TRBJ1-1): DGGITQSPKYLFRKEGQNVTLSCEQNLNHDAMYWYRQDPGQGLRLIYYSQIVNDFQKGDIAEGYSVSREKKESFPLTVTSAQKNPTAFYLCASSHDRDTEAFFGQGTRLTVV.

The chain carries TRBV25-1 and TRBJ2-5; 8 positions agree with TRBD1. V trimming: 3 bases; J trimming: 5 bases; junction bases outside the gene matches: 11. The CDR3 consists of 16 residues. Germline CDR1 and CDR2: MGHDK and SYGVNS. The CDR3 bases are TGTGCCAGCAGTGACCCCCCCTCCAGGGGGCGCGAGACCCAGTACTTC. Translating it yields CASSDPPSRGRETQYF.

V is TRBV27 and J is TRBJ1-1; D gene unclear. The CDR3 is made up of 13 amino acids. CDR1 and CDR2 (germline): MNHEY, SMNVEV (reference sequence). Trimming cost V 8 bases and J 2 bases, with 12 bases left between them. CDR3 protein: CASSQVTNTEAFF. DNA for the CDR3: TGTGCCAGCTCCCAAGTGACCAACACTGAAGCTTTCTTT.

Written as DNA, the CDR3 is TGTGCCAGCAGCATCCGACACAATGAGCAGTTCTTC. It translates to CASSIRHNEQFF. The V and J genes are TRBV5-6 and TRBJ2-1; D is uncertain. V shed 4 bases and J shed 5 bases, with 7 bases lying between them. Germline loops: CDR1 SGHDT, CDR2 YYEEEE. The CDR3 loop spans 12 amino acids. Full variable domain (outside the CDR3, taken from reference TRBV5-6 and TRBJ2-1): DAGVTQSPTHLIKTRGQQVTLRCSPKSGHDTVSWYQQALGQGPQFIFQYYEEEERQRGNFPDRFSGHQFPNYSSELNVNALLLGDSALYLCASSIRHNEQFFGPGTRLTVL.

The chain uses TRBV6-5 and TRBJ1-2; 7 bases line up with TRBD1. CDR3 size: 12 residues. The ends lost 10 bases at V and 4 bases at J; junction bases unmatched: 6. Germline V gene data show CDR1 as MNHEY and CDR2 as SVGAGI. The CDR3: CATIGTAYGYTF. The CDR3 region has the DNA TGTGCCACCATCGGGACAGCCTATGGCTACACCTTC.

The V and J genes are TRBV4-1 and TRBJ2-2; D possibly corresponds to TRBD1 (5 bases). The CDR3 consists of 15 residues. Trimming took 4 bases from V and 2 from J, leaving 11 bases between them. Germline CDR1 is MGHRA and CDR2 is YSYEKL. CDR3 in amino acids: CASSLDSLNTGELFF. The CDR3 DNA follows: TGCGCCAGCAGCCTCGACAGTCTCAACACCGGGGAGCTGTTTTTT.

The V gene is TRBV7-6, the J gene TRBJ1-4, with 10 bases that match TRBD1. Germline CDR1 and CDR2: SGHVS and FNYEAQ. The J segment lost 5 bases and the V segment lost 4 bases, leaving 4 bases of the junction unmatched. This CDR3 is 15 amino acids long. The chain's CDR3 is CASSSGTGENEKLFF. For the CDR3, the DNA is TGTGCCAGCAGCTCCGGGACAGGGGAAAATGAAAAACTGTTTTTT.